One and the same sample provided the 30 T cell receptor beta chains below, sequenced in a study of Ad26.COV2.S vaccination and SARS-CoV-2 variants. The table came from immunoSEQ multiplex PCR; TCRdb's copy has only in-frame clones and leaves some out. The data contain around 400,000 clones, around four fifths of them singletons. Documented treatment: roughly 20 received Ad26.COV2.S at low or high dose, single or two shots; roughly 5 received placebo; per-sample allocation not given. The samples were gathered on day 63 after the first injection of vaccine or placebo. The source material was peripheral blood, sampled in a trial of Ad26.COV2.S vaccine versus placebo. The receptor source for this set is a person between 18 and 65 years old who received the Ad26.COV2.S COVID-19 vaccine or a placebo.

J is TRBJ1-1 and V is TRBV4-2; D is unclear. This CDR3 has 17 residues. Germline V gene data show CDR1 as LGHNA and CDR2 as YNFKEQ. V was cut by 0 bases and J by 1 base, with 15 bases left in between. This chain's CDR3 is CASSQEPSQTGNTEAFF. The DNA for the CDR3 is TGTGCCAGCAGCCAAGAGCCTTCTCAGACTGGGAACACTGAAGCTTTCTTT.

The CDR3 sequence is CAIRERSNQPQHF. CDR3 sequence (DNA): TGTGCCATCAGAGAGAGGAGCAATCAGCCCCAGCATTTT. The chain joins TRBV10-3 to TRBJ1-5; D gene ambiguous. This CDR3 is built from 13 residues. CDR1 ENHRY and CDR2 SYGVKD come from the germline V gene. V lost 6 bases, J lost 1 base, and 7 bases lay in between.

A few counts support this clone. The rearrangement links TRBV10-1 to TRBJ2-7; tentative D call: TRBD1 (6 bases). The germline V gene has CDR1 WNHNN and CDR2 SYGVQD (reference sequence). V gave up 8 bases and J gave up 3 bases, with 20 bases separating them. The CDR3 has 15 residues. The CDR3 reads CASGDNREPGYEQYF. As DNA, the CDR3 is TGCGCCAGCGGGGATAACAGGGAACCGGGCTACGAGCAGTACTTC.

The chain carries TRBV30 and TRBJ1-5, with D uncertain. The germline gives CDR1 GTSNPN, CDR2 SVGIG (reference sequence). The CDR3 is made up of 15 amino acids. V was shortened by 1 base and J by 0 bases, with 10 bases between the two germline ends. The CDR3 DNA reads as TGTGCCTGGAGTGAACGAACTTATAGCAATCAGCCCCAGCATTTT. Translating gives CAWSERTYSNQPQHF.

This chain uses TRBV4-1 with TRBJ2-3; 12 positions agree with TRBD2. The CDR3 runs 16 residues. CDR1 and CDR2 (germline): MGHRA, YSYEKL. V dropped 2 bases and J dropped 3; count of bases not matched to a gene: 3. CDR3 amino acids: CASSQQLAGGTDTQYF. As DNA, the CDR3 is TGCGCCAGCAGCCAACAACTAGCGGGGGGAACAGATACGCAGTATTTT.

The J gene is TRBJ1-2, the V gene TRBV5-1; D unresolved. The CDR3 covers 13 residues. V was cut by 5 bases and J by 5 bases, with 13 bases left in between. Germline V CDR1 and CDR2: SGHRS, YFSETQ. CDR3 region: CASRETDQYGYTF. CDR3 nucleotide sequence: TGCGCCAGCAGGGAGACGGATCAATATGGCTACACCTTC.

Comments on this clone: This CDR3 is also generated by other DNA sequences in the sample. This sequence joins TRBV9 and TRBJ1-1, with D unresolved. The CDR3 consists of 13 residues. V was pared by 4 bases and J by 2 bases, with 9 bases between. Germline assignment: CDR1 SGDLS and CDR2 YYNGEE. DNA for the CDR3: TGTGCCAGCAGCCGTGACCCTAACACTGAAGCTTTCTTT. Its protein is CASSRDPNTEAFF.

This clone was detected only once. The chain employs TRBV19 and TRBJ2-7, with a weak D call TRBD2 (6 bases). CDR1 and CDR2 (germline): LNHDA, SQIVND (reference sequence). Trimming took 2 bases from V and 2 from J, leaving 10 bases between them. The CDR3 has 14 residues. CDR3 loop: CASSIQRAPYEQYF. The CDR3 DNA sequence: TGTGCCAGTAGTATACAGCGGGCCCCCTACGAGCAGTACTTC.

The chain is built from TRBV20-1 and TRBJ2-3; 8 bases fit TRBD2. The ends lost 3 bases at V and 3 bases at J; junction bases unmatched: 23. CDR3 length equals 20 residues. Per the germline V gene, CDR1 is DFQATT and CDR2 is SNEGSKA (reference sequence). The DNA for the CDR3 is TGCAGTGCTAGTGGGGCTGTGGGTCGCAGACGCGGGAGGACGACAGATACGCAGTATTTT. It encodes CSASGAVGRRRGRTTDTQYF.

V gene TRBV27 combines with J gene TRBJ2-1; 7 bases line up with TRBD2. The CDR3 extends over 14 amino acids. Trimming at V came to 4 bases and at J to 7 bases, leaving 7 bases not matched to a gene. Germline V lookup: CDR1 MNHEY, CDR2 SMNVEV (reference sequence). CDR3 protein: CASSSGRPWNEQFF. The CDR3 region has the DNA TGTGCCAGCAGTTCCGGGAGGCCCTGGAATGAGCAGTTCTTC.

This chain uses TRBV9 with TRBJ1-3; D ambiguous. Germline lookup yields CDR1 SGDLS and CDR2 YYNGEE. The CDR3 loop spans 16 amino acids. The V gene lost 2 bases and the J gene lost 4 bases, with 16 bases spanning the gap. In nucleotides, the CDR3 is TGTGCCAGCAGCGTCGCCTCTGTCAGTATAGGAAACACCATATATTTT. Amino acid sequence: CASSVASVSIGNTIYF.

This clone was picked up one time. This chain links TRBV10-3 with TRBJ2-1; 8 nucleotides align to TRBD2. CDR1 and CDR2 from the germline V gene are ENHRY and SYGVKD. The CDR3 extends over 16 amino acids. Germline trimming cut 3 bases from V and 1 base from J; bases unmatched to any gene: 5. CDR3 nucleotides: TGTGCCATCAGTGACTCACTAGCGGATTCCTACAATGAGCAGTTCTTC. It encodes CAISDSLADSYNEQFF.

The rearrangement uses TRBV5-1 and TRBJ1-1; D is uncertain. Trimming pared 0 bases from V and 3 bases from J, leaving 0 bases between. This CDR3 contains 11 residues. The germline gives CDR1 SGHRS, CDR2 YFSETQ. CDR3 nucleotide sequence: TGCGCCAGCAGCTTGGACACTGAAGCTTTCTTT. Its translation is CASSLDTEAFF.

J is TRBJ2-5 and V is TRBV29-1; 12 positions match TRBD2. The CDR3 is made up of 15 amino acids. Looked up from germline, CDR1 is SQVTM and CDR2 is ANQGSEA. V shed 4 bases and J 5 bases; nucleotides not matched to a gene: 8. CDR3 amino acids: CSVGLAGVNGETQYF. The CDR3 DNA reads TGCAGCGTTGGACTAGCGGGAGTAAATGGGGAGACCCAGTACTTC.

The CDR3 protein is CATSRPSSTQYF. Written as DNA, the CDR3 is TGTGCCACCTCCCGGCCCAGCTCCACGCAGTATTTT. The chain joins TRBV13 to TRBJ2-3, with no clear D. Germline lookup yields CDR1 PRHDT and CDR2 FYEKMQ (reference sequence). V was cut by 10 bases and J by 9 bases, with 17 bases left in between. The CDR3 spans 12 residues.

This chain connects TRBV5-4 to TRBJ2-7, with D perhaps TRBD1 (6 bases). CDR1 and CDR2 from the germline V gene are SGHNT and YYREEE (reference sequence). This CDR3 has 13 amino acids. Trimming took off 4 bases at V and 7 bases at J, with 15 bases between the two ends. In DNA, the CDR3 is TGTGCCAGCAGCGGGCCAGGGGCAGGGGAGCAGTACTTC. Its protein product is CASSGPGAGEQYF.

V usage is TRBV4-1 and J usage is TRBJ2-7; either TRBD1 or TRBD2 may fit D (5 bases each). The V end lost 3 bases, the J end lost 6 bases, and 15 bases lay between the germline ends. Germline CDR1 is MGHRA and CDR2 is YSYEKL. The CDR3 length is 14 residues. The CDR3 reads CASSHPGQGGEQYF. The DNA of the CDR3 is TGCGCCAGCAGCCACCCGGGGCAGGGCGGCGAGCAGTACTTC.

V gene TRBV19 combines with J gene TRBJ2-5, with a tentative D call TRBD2 (5 bases). The V gene's germline CDR1 is LNHDA and CDR2 SQIVND (reference sequence). V lost 1 base and J lost 6, with 9 bases in between. The CDR3 runs to 13 residues. The CDR3 reads CASSIVGGQTQYF. The CDR3 region has the DNA TGTGCCAGTAGTATAGTAGGAGGCCAGACCCAGTACTTC.

The rearrangement joins TRBV28 to TRBJ2-1; a weak D match, TRBD2 (5 bases). Germline V CDR1 and CDR2: MDHEN, SYDVKM. Trimming cost V 5 bases and J 3 bases, with 20 bases left between them. This CDR3 region has 17 residues. CDR3 region: CASSPRRGIEGYNEQFF. The CDR3 DNA sequence: TGTGCCAGCAGTCCCCGACGAGGGATTGAGGGCTACAATGAGCAGTTCTTC.

The chain is built from TRBV12-3 or TRBV12-4 and TRBJ1-2; D is perhaps TRBD1 (5 bases). The CDR3 spans 13 residues. The V end lost 1 base, the J end lost 3 bases, and 6 bases lay between the germline ends. The CDR3, as DNA: TGTGCCAGCAGTTTAGGGGGCTACTATGGCTACACCTTC. It encodes CASSLGGYYGYTF.

The V and J genes are TRBV4-1 and TRBJ1-5; TRBD1 matches 8 bases. Germline V gene data show CDR1 as MGHRA and CDR2 as YSYEKL. This CDR3 comprises 15 residues. V dropped 5 bases and J dropped 3; count of bases not matched to a gene: 6. CDR3 sequence (DNA): TGCGCCAGCAGCGCGACAGGGGAAACCAATCAGCCCCAGCATTTT. As protein: CASSATGETNQPQHF.

The genes are TRBV7-9 and TRBJ1-1, with 8 bases fitting TRBD1. V was pared by 10 bases and J by 4 bases, with 8 bases of the junction left unmatched. The CDR3 covers 13 residues. Germline CDR1 and CDR2: SEHNR and FQNEAQ (reference sequence). CDR3: CATRRQGTTEAFF. In DNA form, the CDR3 reads TGTGCCACTCGACGACAGGGGACCACTGAAGCTTTCTTT.

The sample holds a few counts of this clone. The chain couples TRBV5-1 to TRBJ2-7; 9 bases match TRBD2. CDR3 length: 15 residues. Germline-derived CDR1 and CDR2 are SGHRS and YFSETQ. After removal of 4 bases from V and 1 base from J, the junction contained 6 bases not matched to a gene. The CDR3 region is CASSGLAGFSYEQYF. The DNA of the CDR3 is TGCGCCAGCAGCGGGCTAGCGGGGTTTTCCTACGAGCAGTACTTC.

This clone was seen just once. The chain combines TRBV7-3 with TRBJ2-1, with 10 bases identical to TRBD2. J lost 5 bases, V lost 8 bases, and 12 bases had no gene match. This CDR3 is 16 amino acids long. Germline loops: CDR1 SGHTA, CDR2 FQGTGA. CDR3 amino acids: CASARGGSGRHNEQFF. Here the CDR3 DNA reads TGTGCCAGCGCCAGGGGTGGTAGCGGGAGGCACAATGAGCAGTTCTTC.

The chain recombines TRBV7-3 with TRBJ1-6, with D unclear. V lost 1 base to trimming and J lost 9 bases, with 13 bases between them. CDR1 and CDR2 (germline): SGHTA, FQGTGA. The CDR3 spans 15 residues. CDR3: CASSLSWQKGSPLHF. In DNA, the CDR3 is TGTGCCAGCAGCTTAAGTTGGCAAAAGGGTTCACCCCTCCACTTT.

The gene calls are TRBV12-5 and TRBJ2-7, with 14 positions matching TRBD2. This CDR3 contains 17 residues. Trimming took 5 bases from V and 1 from J; bases not matched to a gene: 7. In germline, CDR1 is LGHNT, CDR2 FRNRAP. This CDR3 is CASGTGTSGRRSYEQYF. The CDR3 DNA reads as TGTGCTAGTGGTACAGGGACTAGCGGGAGAAGGTCCTACGAGCAGTACTTC.

V gene TRBV4-1 combines with J gene TRBJ2-3; D is ambiguous. Germline V gene lookup returns CDR1 MGHRA and CDR2 YSYEKL. Trimming removed 0 bases from V and 4 bases from J, with 11 bases in between. The length of the CDR3 is 15 residues. DNA of the CDR3: TGCGCCAGCAGCCAAGAAGCAGGTATGGCAGATACGCAGTATTTT. Its protein is CASSQEAGMADTQYF.

This clone appeared a few times. J is TRBJ1-2 and V is TRBV3-1 (or the pseudogene TRBV3-2), with 7 bases fitting TRBD1. The junction had 6 bases not matched to a gene; V was cut back by 4 bases and J by 7 bases. Germline-derived CDR1 and CDR2 are LGHDT and YNNKEL (reference sequence). The CDR3 length is 13 residues. CDR3: CASSLDRMGGYTF. The CDR3 nucleotides read TGTGCCAGCAGCCTGGACAGGATGGGTGGCTACACCTTC.

The rearrangement links TRBV3-1 (or the pseudogene TRBV3-2) to TRBJ2-7, with D possibly matching TRBD2 (5 bases). From germline, CDR1 is LGHDT and CDR2 YNNKEL (reference sequence). This CDR3 spans 16 amino acids. V gave up 0 bases and J gave up 0 bases, with 12 bases separating them. The CDR3 DNA reads as TGTGCCAGCAGCCAAGAGGTTCTGGGGAGCTCCTACGAGCAGTACTTC. Protein sequence: CASSQEVLGSSYEQYF.

Only one count was recorded for this clone. The CDR3 DNA reads as TGCGCCAGCAGCCAAGACCAGAACAGGCCGCCTGGAAACACCATATATTTT. Encoded protein: CASSQDQNRPPGNTIYF. V gene TRBV4-3 combines with J gene TRBJ1-3; D is possibly TRBD1 (5 bases). CDR1 is LGHNA, CDR2 YSLEER, per germline. The CDR3 runs to 17 residues. The V and J ends lost 0 bases and 2 bases respectively, with 14 bases between them.